A few counts support the clone carrying this T cell receptor (beta chain). TCRdb's copy holds only in-frame clones and misses some; the assay was immunoSEQ multiplex PCR. The repertoire has approximately 110,000 clones, 67% of them found once; the top ten carry approximately 23%. Germline loops: CDR1 SNHLY, CDR2 FYNNEI. V was cut by 1 base and J by 4 bases, with 11 bases left in between. The length of the CDR3 is 14 residues. This specimen belongs to a study of shared clonotypes between healthy human individuals. The rearrangement links TRBV2 to TRBJ2-7, with D perhaps TRBD2 (6 bases). The sample comprised memory CD8+ T cells sorted from blood. Subset noted: CD45RO+ cells pooled with CCR7-negative TemRA cells. This TCR was recovered from a woman in her thirties in good health. The CDR3 here is CASSEGLARYEQYF. The CDR3 DNA sequence: TGTGCCAGCAGTGAAGGCCTAGCGCGATACGAGCAGTACTTC.